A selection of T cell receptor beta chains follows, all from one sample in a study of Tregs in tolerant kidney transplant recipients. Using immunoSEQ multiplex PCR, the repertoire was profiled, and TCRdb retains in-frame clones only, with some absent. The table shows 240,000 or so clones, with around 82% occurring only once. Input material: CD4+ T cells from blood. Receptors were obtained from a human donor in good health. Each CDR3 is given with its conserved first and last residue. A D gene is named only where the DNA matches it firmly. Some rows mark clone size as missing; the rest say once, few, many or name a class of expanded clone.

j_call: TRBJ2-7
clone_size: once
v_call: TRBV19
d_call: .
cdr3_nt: TGTGCCAGTAGTACCCCGGTCAGTCACAGGAACGAGCAGTACTTC
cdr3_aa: CASSTPVSHRNEQYF

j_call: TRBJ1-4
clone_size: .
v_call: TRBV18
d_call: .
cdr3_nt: TGTGCCAGCTCACGGGACGGTGCAACTAATGAAAAACTGTTTTTT
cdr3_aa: CASSRDGATNEKLFF

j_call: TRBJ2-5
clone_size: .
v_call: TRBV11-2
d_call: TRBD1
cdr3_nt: TGTGCCAGCAGCCCGACAGGGGTTGGGGAGACCCAGTACTTC
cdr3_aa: CASSPTGVGETQYF

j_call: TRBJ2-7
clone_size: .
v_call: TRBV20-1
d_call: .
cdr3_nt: TGCAGTGCTAGAGGTCAGGCGGAGCAGTACTTC
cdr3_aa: CSARGQAEQYF

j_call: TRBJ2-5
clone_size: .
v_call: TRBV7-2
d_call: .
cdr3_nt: TGTGCCAGCAGCTTACACGGGAGACAAGAGACCCAGTACTTC
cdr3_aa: CASSLHGRQETQYF

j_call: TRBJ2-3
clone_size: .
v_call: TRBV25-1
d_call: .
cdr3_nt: TGTGCCAGCAGTGCAGGGACAGATACGCAGTATTTT
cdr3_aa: CASSAGTDTQYF

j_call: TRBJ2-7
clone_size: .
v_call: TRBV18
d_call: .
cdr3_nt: TGTGCCAGCTCACCCATCCGGGGCTCCTACGAGCAGTACTTC
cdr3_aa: CASSPIRGSYEQYF

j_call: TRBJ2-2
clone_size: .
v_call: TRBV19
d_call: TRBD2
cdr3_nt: TGTGCCAGTAGCCCTCCGAGCGGGAGGGCGGGGACCGGGGAGCTGTTTTTT
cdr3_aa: CASSPPSGRAGTGELFF

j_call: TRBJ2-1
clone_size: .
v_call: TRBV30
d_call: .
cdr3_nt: TGTGCCTGGAGTGTAGGGCGGATTGAGCAGTTCTTC
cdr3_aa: CAWSVGRIEQFF

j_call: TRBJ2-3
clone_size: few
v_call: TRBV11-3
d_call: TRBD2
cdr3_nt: TGTGCCAGCAGCTTATCTAGCGGGGGCAGCGCAGATACGCAGTATTTT
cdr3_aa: CASSLSSGGSADTQYF

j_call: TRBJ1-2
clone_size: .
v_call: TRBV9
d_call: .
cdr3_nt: TGTGCCAGCAGCGCCGAGGGGTATGGCTACACCTTC
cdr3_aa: CASSAEGYGYTF

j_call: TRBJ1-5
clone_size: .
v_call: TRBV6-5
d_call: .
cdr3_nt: TGTGCCAGCAGTTACTCGTGGCAGAATAGCAATCAGCCCCAGCATTTT
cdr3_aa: CASSYSWQNSNQPQHF

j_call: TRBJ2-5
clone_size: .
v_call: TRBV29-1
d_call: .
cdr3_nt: TGCAGCGGGCTAGGCCCTCTGTACGAGACCCAGTACTTC
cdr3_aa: CSGLGPLYETQYF

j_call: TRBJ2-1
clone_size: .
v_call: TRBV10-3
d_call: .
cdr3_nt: TGTGCCATCAGTGATAAGATGCTTGATGAGCAGTTCTTC
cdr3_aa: CAISDKMLDEQFF

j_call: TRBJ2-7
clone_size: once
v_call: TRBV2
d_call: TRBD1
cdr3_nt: TGTGCCAGCAGTACGGACAGGTTGTCTGGCGAGCAGTACTTC
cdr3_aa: CASSTDRLSGEQYF

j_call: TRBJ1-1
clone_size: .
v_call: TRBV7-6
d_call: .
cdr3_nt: TGTGCCAGCAGCGCACACCATGGGGTGAACACTGAAGCTTTCTTT
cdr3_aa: CASSAHHGVNTEAFF

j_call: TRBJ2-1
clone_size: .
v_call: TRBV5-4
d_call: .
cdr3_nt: TGTGCCAGCAACCGTAACGAGGATGGCGATGAGCAGTTCTTC
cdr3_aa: CASNRNEDGDEQFF

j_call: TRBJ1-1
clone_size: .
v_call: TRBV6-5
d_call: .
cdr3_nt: TGTGCCAGCAGGTGGGCGGGGATGAACACTGAAGCTTTCTTT
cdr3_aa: CASRWAGMNTEAFF

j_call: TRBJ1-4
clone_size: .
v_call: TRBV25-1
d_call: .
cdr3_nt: TGTGCCAGCAGTGAAGGAGTTGCAACTAATGAAAAACTGTTTTTT
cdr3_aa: CASSEGVATNEKLFF

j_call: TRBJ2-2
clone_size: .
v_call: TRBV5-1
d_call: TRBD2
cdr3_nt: TGCGCCAGCAGCTTGGTAGCGGGAGTGAACACCGGGGAGCTGTTTTTT
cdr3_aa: CASSLVAGVNTGELFF

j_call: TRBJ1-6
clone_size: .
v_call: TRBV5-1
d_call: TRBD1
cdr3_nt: TGCGCCAGCAGCTTGGGGGACAGGGGAGGTTCACCCCTCCACTTT
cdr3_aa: CASSLGDRGGSPLHF

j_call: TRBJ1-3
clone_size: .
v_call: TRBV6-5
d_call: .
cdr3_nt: TGTGCCAGCAGTTACTCGCAGTACTCTGGAAACACCATATATTTT
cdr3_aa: CASSYSQYSGNTIYF

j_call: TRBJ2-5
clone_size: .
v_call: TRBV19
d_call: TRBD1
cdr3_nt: TGTGCCAGTCGAACATCCGACAGGGCCGGCCTGGGGACCCAGTACTTC
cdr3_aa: CASRTSDRAGLGTQYF

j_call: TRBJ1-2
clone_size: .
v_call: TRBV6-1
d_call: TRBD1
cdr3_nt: TGTGCCAGCATTCCTACGACAGGGGGCCATGGCTACACCTTC
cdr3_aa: CASIPTTGGHGYTF

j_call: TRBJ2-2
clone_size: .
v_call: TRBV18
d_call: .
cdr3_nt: TGTGCCAGCTCACCAAGGTTAACGAACACCGGGGAGCTGTTTTTT
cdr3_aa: CASSPRLTNTGELFF

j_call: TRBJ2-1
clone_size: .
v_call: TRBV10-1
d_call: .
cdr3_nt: TGCGCCAGCAGCGGTTCCTTGGGGGACCAGCAGTTCTTC
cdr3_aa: CASSGSLGDQQFF

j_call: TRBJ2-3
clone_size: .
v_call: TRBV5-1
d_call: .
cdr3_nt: TGCGCCAGCAGCCTGACAAACCCTAGCACAGATACGCAGTATTTT
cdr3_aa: CASSLTNPSTDTQYF

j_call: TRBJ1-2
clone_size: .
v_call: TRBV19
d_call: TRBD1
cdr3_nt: TGTGCCAGTAGTATCCGACAGGGGGAAGGTCATGGCTACACCTTC
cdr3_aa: CASSIRQGEGHGYTF

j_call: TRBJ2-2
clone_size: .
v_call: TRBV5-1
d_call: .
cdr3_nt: TGCGCCAGCAGCTTGGCCGCGGATAGCCACTCCGGGGAGCTGTTTTTT
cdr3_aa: CASSLAADSHSGELFF

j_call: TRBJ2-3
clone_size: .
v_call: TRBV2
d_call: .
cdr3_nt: TGTGCCAGCGGGGGTACGGGAATGAGCACAGATACGCAGTATTTT
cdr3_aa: CASGGTGMSTDTQYF

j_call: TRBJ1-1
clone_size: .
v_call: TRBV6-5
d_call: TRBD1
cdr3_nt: TGTGCCAGCAGTATCACAGGGGAGGACACTGAAGCTTTCTTT
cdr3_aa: CASSITGEDTEAFF

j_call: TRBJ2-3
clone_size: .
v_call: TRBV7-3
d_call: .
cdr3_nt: TGTGCCAGCAGCTCTACTAGGTCGGCGGCTCATGATACGCAGTATTTT
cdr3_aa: CASSSTRSAAHDTQYF

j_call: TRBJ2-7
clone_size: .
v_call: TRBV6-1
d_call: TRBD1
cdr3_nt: TGTGCCAGCAGCGATCCGGGACAGGGATCGGACGAGCAGTACTTC
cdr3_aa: CASSDPGQGSDEQYF

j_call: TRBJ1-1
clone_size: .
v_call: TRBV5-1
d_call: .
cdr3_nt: TGCGCCAGCAGCTTGCAGTTAATGAACACTGAAGCTTTCTTT
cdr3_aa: CASSLQLMNTEAFF

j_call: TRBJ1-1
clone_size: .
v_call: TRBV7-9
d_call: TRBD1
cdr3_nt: TGTGCCAGCAGCTTGGGACAGGGGGCCGGGGCTGAAGCTTTCTTT
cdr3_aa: CASSLGQGAGAEAFF

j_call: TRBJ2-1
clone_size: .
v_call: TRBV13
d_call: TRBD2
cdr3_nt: TGTGCCAGCAGCTTAGGAGGGCTAGCGGGAGTTTCCCCCAAAATCAGCTCCTACAATGAGCAGTTCTTC
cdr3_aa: CASSLGGLAGVSPKISSYNEQFF

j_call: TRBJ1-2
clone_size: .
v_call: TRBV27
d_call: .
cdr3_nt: TGTGCCAGCAGCCCCCCTGGGAACTATGGCTACACCTTC
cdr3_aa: CASSPPGNYGYTF

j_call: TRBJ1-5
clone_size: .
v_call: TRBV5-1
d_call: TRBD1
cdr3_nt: TGCGCCAGCAGCCCCGGGACAGGTGGCAATCAGCCCCAGCATTTT
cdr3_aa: CASSPGTGGNQPQHF

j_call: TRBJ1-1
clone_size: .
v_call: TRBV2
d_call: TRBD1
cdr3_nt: TGTGCCAGCAGCGGGGACAGCAACACTGAAGCTTTCTTT
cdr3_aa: CASSGDSNTEAFF

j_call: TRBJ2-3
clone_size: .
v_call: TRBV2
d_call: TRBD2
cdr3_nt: TGTGCCAGCAGTGCCCCTAGCGGGGCCAGTCAAGATACGCAGTATTTT
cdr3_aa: CASSAPSGASQDTQYF

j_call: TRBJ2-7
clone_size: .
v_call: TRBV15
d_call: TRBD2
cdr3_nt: TGTGCCACCAGCAGAGTAGCTCTAGCGGGCGGCGAGCAGTACTTC
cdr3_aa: CATSRVALAGGEQYF

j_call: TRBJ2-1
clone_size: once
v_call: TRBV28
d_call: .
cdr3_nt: TGTGCCAGCCTGACTAGGGCGTACAATGAGCAGTTCTTC
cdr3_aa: CASLTRAYNEQFF

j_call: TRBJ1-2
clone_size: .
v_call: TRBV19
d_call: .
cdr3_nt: TGTGCCAGTACCCCACAGGGCAGGGTGCAAAACTATGGCTACACCTTC
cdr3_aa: CASTPQGRVQNYGYTF

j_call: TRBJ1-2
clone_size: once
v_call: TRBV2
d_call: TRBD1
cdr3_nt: TGTGCCAGCAGTGAAGTGGACAGGAACTATGGCTACACCTTC
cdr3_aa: CASSEVDRNYGYTF

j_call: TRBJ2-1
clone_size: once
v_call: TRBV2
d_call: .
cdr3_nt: TGTGCCGTCCTAGGCGGGTATGAGCAGTTCTTC
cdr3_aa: CAVLGGYEQFF

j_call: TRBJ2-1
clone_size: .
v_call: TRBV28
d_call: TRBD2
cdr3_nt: TGTGCCAGCAGGTCGACTAGCGGGAGCTCCTACAATGAGCAGTTCTTC
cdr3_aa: CASRSTSGSSYNEQFF

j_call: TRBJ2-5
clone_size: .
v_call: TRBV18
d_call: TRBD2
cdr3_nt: TGTGCCAGCTCGTTGACTAGCGGGCAAGAGACCCAGTACTTC
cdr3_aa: CASSLTSGQETQYF

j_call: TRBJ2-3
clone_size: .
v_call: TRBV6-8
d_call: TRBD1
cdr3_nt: TGTGCCAGCACCACCTCGGCGACAGGGGGCTACCAAATTAGCACAGATACGCAGTATTTT
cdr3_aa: CASTTSATGGYQISTDTQYF

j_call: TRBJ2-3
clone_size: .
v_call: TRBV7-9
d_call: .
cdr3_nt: TGTGCCAGCAGCCCTAGTGGGCGGGGAGATACGCAGTATTTT
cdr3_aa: CASSPSGRGDTQYF

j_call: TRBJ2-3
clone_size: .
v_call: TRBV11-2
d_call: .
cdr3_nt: TGTGCCAGCAGCCCCTGGCTGGGGGCCGGGACAGATACGCAGTATTTT
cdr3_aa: CASSPWLGAGTDTQYF

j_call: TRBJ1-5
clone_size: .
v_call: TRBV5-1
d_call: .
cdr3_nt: TGCGCCAGCAGCTTGCATAGCAATCAGCCCCAGCATTTT
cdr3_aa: CASSLHSNQPQHF